This T cell receptor (beta chain) was sequenced in a study of blood T cell repertoires in COVID-19. This CDR3 has 14 residues. Between the trimmed V and J ends, which lost 4 bases and 8 bases, there was a span of 14 bases. Germline V lookup: CDR1 MNHEY, CDR2 SVGAGI. Method: immunoSEQ multiplex PCR; TCRdb's copy keeps in-frame clones and lacks some. Of approximately 140,000 clones listed, 70% to 85% are singletons. Sequenced: peripheral blood. This chain joins TRBV6-5 and TRBJ1-4; D is possibly TRBD1 (6 bases). The source is a woman aged 80 or over with acute or convalescent COVID-19. The CDR3, as DNA: TGTGCCAGCAGTTTCAGGGGCGGGAGGGAAAAACTGTTTTTT. Protein product: CASSFRGGREKLFF.